This TCR beta chain appears in the sequencing data of a study of T cell changes during pregnancy in multiple sclerosis. The sample holds one count of this clone. The assay was immunoSEQ multiplex PCR, and TCRdb's table has in-frame clones only and misses some. The table records tens of thousands of clones, approximately 90% of them present only once. After removal of 0 bases from V and 8 bases from J, the junction contained 10 bases not matched to a gene. From germline, CDR1 is MNHNY and CDR2 SVGAGI (reference sequence). CDR3 length: 16 amino acids. The TCR sequence derives from a female donor with multiple sclerosis, enrolled in a pregnancy study. The sequenced sample was CD4+ T cells from peripheral blood mononuclear cells, obtained in the first trimester of pregnancy. The chain has TRBV6-6 and TRBJ1-2; 9 positions agree with TRBD1. This CDR3 reads CASSYSVRTGAGGYTF. For the CDR3, the DNA is TGTGCCAGCAGTTACTCTGTGCGGACAGGGGCGGGAGGCTACACCTTC.